This entry is about one T cell receptor (beta chain). The same CDR3 is also encoded by other DNA sequences in this sample. Using immunoSEQ multiplex PCR, the repertoire was profiled, and TCRdb retains in-frame clones only, with some absent. The table includes about 2.4 million clones, more than 85% detected once. This entry belongs to a study of shared clonotypes between healthy human individuals. The CDR3 extends over 12 amino acids. V dropped 4 bases and J dropped 5 bases, with 5 bases sitting between them. CDR1 and CDR2 from the germline V gene are SNHLY and FYNNEI. The rearrangement uses TRBV2 and TRBJ2-2; no clear D gene. The clonotype comes from a man between 18 and 35 years old in good health. Some clones in this sample may be carry-over from other donors' samples. Sequencing input: naive CD4+ T cells from PBMCs. Indicated subset: CD45RA+ positively selected. The CDR3 here is CASSVGTGELFF. For the CDR3, the DNA is TGTGCCAGCAGTGTAGGTACCGGGGAGCTGTTTTTT. Variable domain in full (rest from reference TRBV2 and TRBJ2-2): EPEVTQTPSHQVTQMGQEVILRCVPISNHLYFYWYRQILGQKVEFLVSFYNNEISEKSEIFDDQFSVERPDGSNFTLKIRSTKLEDSAMYFCASSVGTGELFFGEGSRLTVL.